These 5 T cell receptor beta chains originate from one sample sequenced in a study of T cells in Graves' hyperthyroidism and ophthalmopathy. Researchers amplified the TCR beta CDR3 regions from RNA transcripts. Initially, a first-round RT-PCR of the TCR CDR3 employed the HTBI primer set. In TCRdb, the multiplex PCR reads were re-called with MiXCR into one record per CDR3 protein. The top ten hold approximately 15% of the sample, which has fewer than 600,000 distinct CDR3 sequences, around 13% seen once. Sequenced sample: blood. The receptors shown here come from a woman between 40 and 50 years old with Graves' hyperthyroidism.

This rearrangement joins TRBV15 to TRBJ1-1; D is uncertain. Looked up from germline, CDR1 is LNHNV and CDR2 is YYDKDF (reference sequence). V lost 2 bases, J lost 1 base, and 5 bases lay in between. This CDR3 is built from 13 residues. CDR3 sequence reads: CATSRLGNTEAFF. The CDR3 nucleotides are TGTGCCACCAGCAGACTAGGGAACACTGAAGCTTTCTTT.

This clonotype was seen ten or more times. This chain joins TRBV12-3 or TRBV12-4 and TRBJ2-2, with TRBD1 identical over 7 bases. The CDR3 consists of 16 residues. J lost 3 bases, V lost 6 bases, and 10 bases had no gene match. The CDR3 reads CASRNPDREYTGELFF. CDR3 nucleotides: TGTGCCAGCAGGAACCCAGACAGGGAATACACCGGGGAGCTGTTTTTT.

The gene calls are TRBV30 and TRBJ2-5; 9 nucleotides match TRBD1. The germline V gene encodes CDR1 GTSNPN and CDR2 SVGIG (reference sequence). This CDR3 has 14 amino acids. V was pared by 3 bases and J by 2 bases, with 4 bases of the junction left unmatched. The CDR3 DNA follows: TGTGCCTGGAGACTGGGACAGGGACAAGAGACCCAGTACTTC. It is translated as CAWRLGQGQETQYF.

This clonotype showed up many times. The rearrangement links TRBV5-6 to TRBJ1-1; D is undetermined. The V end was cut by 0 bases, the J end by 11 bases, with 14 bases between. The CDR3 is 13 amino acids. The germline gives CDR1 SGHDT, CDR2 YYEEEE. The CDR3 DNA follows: TGTGCCAGCAGCTTGGCCGGGGTTTTGGGTGCTTTCTTT. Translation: CASSLAGVLGAFF.

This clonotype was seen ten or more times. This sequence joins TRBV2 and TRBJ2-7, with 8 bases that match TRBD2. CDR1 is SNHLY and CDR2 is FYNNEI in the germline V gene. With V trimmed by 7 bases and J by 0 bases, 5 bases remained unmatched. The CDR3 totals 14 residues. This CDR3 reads CASTHGGGSYEQYF. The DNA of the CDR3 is TGTGCCAGCACCCACGGGGGGGGCTCCTACGAGCAGTACTTC.